A selection of T cell receptor beta chains follows, all from one sample in a study of T cell changes during pregnancy in multiple sclerosis. Clones were sequenced by immunoSEQ multiplex PCR, and TCRdb holds only the in-frame ones, with some missing. The data show just over 90,000 clones, with about nine tenths seen just once and about 1.7% held by the top ten. Source: peripheral blood, taken after pregnancy. The receptors were gathered from a female donor in good health, enrolled as a control in a pregnancy study. Each CDR3 is given without its conserved first and last residue.

CDR3 protein	V gene	J gene
ASSRYQGLFSTDTQY	TRBV23-1	TRBJ2-3
ASSRRERNTEAF	TRBV5-8	TRBJ1-1
SVDSDSRGRETQY	TRBV29-1	TRBJ2-5
AWSAGQNYEQY	TRBV30	TRBJ2-7
ASGPGQTIEKLF	TRBV19	TRBJ1-4
ASSRGTAGNSPLH	TRBV7-9	TRBJ1-6
ASSFRGEGSNEQF	TRBV5-1	TRBJ2-1
ATSIDRGNQPQH	TRBV15	TRBJ1-5
ASSSKDSLREQF	TRBV9	TRBJ2-1
ASSQFPRDTQY	TRBV7-2	TRBJ2-3
ASSWAGVAGSNEQF	TRBV5-6	TRBJ2-1
ASSLRGGETQY	TRBV6-5	TRBJ2-5
ASSHEWTGNYGYT	TRBV4-3	TRBJ1-2
AWSRGPKNGYT	TRBV30	TRBJ1-2
ASRVNLNTEAF	TRBV27	TRBJ1-1
ASSPQDLEAF	TRBV7-9	TRBJ1-1
ASNSHPSGYT	TRBV28	TRBJ1-2
ASSPLKFPYYGYT	TRBV18	TRBJ1-2
ASSIRQLQTQY	TRBV19	TRBJ2-5
ATSREGQVSYEQY	TRBV15	TRBJ2-7
ASSRGDRTYGYT	TRBV4-3	TRBJ1-2
ATSTLTGGDTEAF	TRBV15	TRBJ1-1
ASSPGQGVGETQY	TRBV5-4	TRBJ2-5
ASSRTGPRETQY	TRBV7-2	TRBJ2-5
ASSKDRGSNQPQH	TRBV27	TRBJ1-5
ASSAAYQETQY	TRBV18	TRBJ2-5
ASQLAGVGEQY	TRBV19	TRBJ2-7
ASSPSRSYNEQF	TRBV9	TRBJ2-1
ASSLFGTANTGELF	TRBV7-2	TRBJ2-2
ATSRDTTNKETQY	TRBV15	TRBJ2-5
ASSLVTGVDETQY	TRBV7-2	TRBJ2-5
ASSQEASGAINEQY	TRBV4-2	TRBJ2-7